One sample yielded the 14 T cell receptor beta chains listed below, sequenced in a study of early T cells in non-severe SARS-CoV-2 infection. TCRdb itself ran the 5' RACE reads through MiXCR, one entry per CDR3 protein. The repertoire consists of 70,000 or so distinct CDR3 sequences, with less than 15% occurring once and the leading ten covering 3.5% to 4.5%. Sequencing input: whole blood. All receptors come from an adult who was a healthcare worker with PCR-confirmed SARS-CoV-2 infection or an uninfected control (not recorded which).

This clonotype was seen repeatedly, ten times or more. V gene TRBV29-1 combines with J gene TRBJ2-7, with 7 bases matching TRBD2. Unmatched junction bases numbered 6, after V lost 4 bases and J lost 0 bases. There are 14 residues in the CDR3. CDR1 is SQVTM, CDR2 ANQGSEA, per germline. The CDR3 spells CSVAGEGSSYEQYF. The CDR3 DNA reads TGCAGCGTTGCTGGGGAGGGATCCTCCTACGAGCAGTACTTC.

This clonotype was seen repeatedly, ten times or more. The rearrangement uses TRBV12-3 or TRBV12-4 and TRBJ2-1; the D is unclear. The CDR3 consists of 11 residues. V dropped 5 bases and J dropped 9 bases, with 8 bases sitting between them. The CDR3 protein is CASSGLVEQFF. Written as DNA, the CDR3 is TGTGCCAGCAGTGGCCTCGTTGAGCAGTTCTTC.

The chain uses TRBV10-3 and TRBJ1-2, with D uncertain. Trimming left V 4 bases short and J 2 bases short, with 11 bases between. Germline CDR1 is ENHRY and CDR2 is SYGVKD. This CDR3 has 14 amino acids. The DNA for the CDR3 is TGTGCCATCAGTGCGCTACAAGGGAACTATGGCTACACCTTC. Translating it yields CAISALQGNYGYTF.

In its sample, this clonotype was seen many times. J is TRBJ2-1 and V is TRBV6-5, with TRBD2 matching over 10 bases. After removal of 6 bases from V and 4 bases from J, the junction contained 9 bases not matched to a gene. The length of the CDR3 is 16 residues. Germline V gene sequence: CDR1 MNHEY, CDR2 SVGAGI. The CDR3 reads CASSPPLAGAYNEQFF. In DNA form, the CDR3 reads TGTGCCAGCAGCCCCCCCCTAGCGGGAGCTTACAATGAGCAGTTCTTC.

This clonotype was seen at least ten times. This rearrangement joins TRBV9 to TRBJ1-2, with TRBD1 as a possible D gene (6 bases). This CDR3 spans 17 amino acids. The V gene lost 4 bases and the J gene lost 2 bases, with 21 bases spanning the gap. Germline CDR1 is SGDLS and CDR2 is YYNGEE. For the CDR3, the DNA is TGTGCCAGCAGCACAAGGACCCAGGGGACTCCAAACTATGGCTACACCTTC. This codes for CASSTRTQGTPNYGYTF.

This clonotype was recorded many times. The V gene is TRBV29-1, the J gene TRBJ1-2; 7 bases align to TRBD1. Germline assignment: CDR1 SQVTM and CDR2 ANQGSEA. V trimming: 3 bases; J trimming: 2 bases; junction bases outside the gene matches: 3. The CDR3 extends over 13 amino acids. CDR3 in DNA: TGCAGCGTTGAGGAGGGGGCGAACTATGGCTACACCTTC. It is translated as CSVEEGANYGYTF.

This clonotype was found many times. The rearrangement joins TRBV19 to TRBJ2-3; 7 bases line up with TRBD1. The CDR3 is 16 amino acids. Germline values: CDR1 LNHDA, CDR2 SQIVND (reference sequence). With 3 bases clipped from V and 0 bases from J, the junction kept 6 bases outside the gene matches. The CDR3 loop is CASSILETGSTDTQYF. DNA of the CDR3: TGTGCCAGTAGTATCTTGGAGACAGGGAGCACAGATACGCAGTATTTT.

This clonotype was picked up many times. This chain links TRBV7-9 with TRBJ2-5; 7 bases line up with TRBD2. The CDR3 spans 15 residues. The junction had 10 bases not matched to a gene; V was cut back by 5 bases and J by 4 bases. Germline V gene data show CDR1 as SEHNR and CDR2 as FQNEAQ (reference sequence). The CDR3 sequence is CASSISGKGRETQYF. The CDR3 DNA reads as TGTGCCAGCAGCATCAGCGGGAAAGGGAGAGAGACCCAGTACTTC.

This clonotype was seen just once. The V call is TRBV18, the J call TRBJ2-7; 7 positions match TRBD1. The CDR3 consists of 14 residues. CDR1 and CDR2 (germline): KGHSH, LQKENI. V gave up 6 bases and J gave up 1 base; unmatched junction bases: 6. CDR3 region: CASSKGANSYEQYF. In DNA form, the CDR3 reads TGTGCCAGCTCCAAGGGGGCTAATTCCTACGAGCAGTACTTC.

This clonotype was recorded many times. The chain joins TRBV2 to TRBJ2-4; perhaps D is TRBD1 or TRBD2 (5 bases each). The CDR3 length is 14 residues. Trimming cost V 7 bases and J 1 base, with 11 bases left between them. Germline-derived CDR1 and CDR2 are SNHLY and FYNNEI. CDR3 residues: CASNPRDAKNIQYF. CDR3 in DNA: TGTGCCAGCAACCCCCGGGACGCCAAAAACATTCAGTACTTC. Looking up the rest from reference TRBV2 and TRBJ2-4 gives the full variable domain: EPEVTQTPSHQVTQMGQEVILRCVPISNHLYFYWYRQILGQKVEFLVSFYNNEISEKSEIFDDQFSVERPDGSNFTLKIRSTKLEDSAMYFCASNPRDAKNIQYFGAGTRLSVL.

At least ten counts were recorded for this clonotype. The chain uses TRBV10-2 and TRBJ2-7; TRBD1 might be the D (6 bases). This CDR3 has 14 residues. Trimming left V 8 bases short and J 0 bases short, with 14 bases between. The germline V gene encodes CDR1 WSHSY and CDR2 SAAADI. The CDR3 region is CASLQGGSSYEQYF. CDR3 in DNA: TGCGCCAGCCTACAGGGTGGGAGCTCCTACGAGCAGTACTTC.

This clonotype appeared many times. The chain joins TRBV2 to TRBJ2-7, with D perhaps matching TRBD1 (6 bases). The germline CDR1 and CDR2 sequences are SNHLY and FYNNEI. The CDR3 is made up of 14 amino acids. Deletions cut 2 bases from V and 2 bases from J, with 10 bases between. This chain's CDR3 is CASSEQGTPYEQYF. The CDR3 region has the DNA TGTGCCAGCAGTGAACAAGGGACACCCTACGAGCAGTACTTC.

There are many counts of this clonotype. J is TRBJ2-3 and V is TRBV18; 7 bases map to TRBD2. The germline CDR1 and CDR2 sequences are KGHSH and LQKENI. Trimming cost V 4 bases and J 6 bases; bases outside gene matches: 13. The CDR3 length is 16 residues. In DNA, the CDR3 is TGTGCCAGCTCACTGACGACTAGCCTGACACGGGATACGCAGTATTTT. Residues: CASSLTTSLTRDTQYF.

This clonotype was detected ten times or more. The rearrangement joins TRBV5-1 to TRBJ2-1; 7 nucleotides match TRBD1. Germline V CDR1 and CDR2: SGHRS, YFSETQ. The CDR3 loop spans 14 amino acids. V was pared by 0 bases and J by 6 bases, with 3 bases of the junction left unmatched. The CDR3 reads CASSLDRGRNEQFF. In DNA form, the CDR3 reads TGCGCCAGCAGCTTGGACAGGGGTCGCAATGAGCAGTTCTTC. The full variable domain, completed using reference TRBV5-1 and TRBJ2-1, is KAGVTQTPRYLIKTRGQQVTLSCSPISGHRSVSWYQQTPGQGLQFLFEYFSETQRNKGNFPGRFSGRQFSNSRSEMNVSTLELGDSALYLCASSLDRGRNEQFFGPGTRLTVL.